One TCR beta chain is described in this entry. The sample originates from a study of T cell clones after liver transplantation. Study information: Liver transplant recipients had immunosuppression withdrawal attempted within 2 years. Tolerance: complete withdrawal held at least one year, liver enzymes staying within twice normal.

TCRdb's table, derived via immunoSEQ multiplex PCR, lists solely in-frame clones and lacks some. Among around 77,000 clones listed, roughly 80% were seen once. The sample in question was CD4+ T cells from blood, obtained 12 months after liver transplant. The clonotype originates from a human patient who received a liver transplant. Some of the T cells might come from the graft donor.

The CDR3 loop reads CASSSPRDRGSDEQYF. CDR3 DNA sequence: TGTGCCAGCTCCTCACCCCGGGACAGGGGTTCCGACGAGCAGTACTTC. The chain employs TRBV28 and TRBJ2-7; 10 nucleotides agree with TRBD1. V shed 8 bases and J 5 bases; nucleotides not matched to a gene: 15. Germline CDR1 MDHEN, CDR2 SYDVKM. The CDR3 extends over 16 amino acids. The whole variable domain, remainder taken from reference TRBV28 and TRBJ2-7, is DVKVTQSSRYLVKRTGEKVFLECVQDMDHENMFWYRQDPGLGLRLIYFSYDVKMKEKGDIPEGYSVSREKKERFSLILESASTNQTSMYLCASSSPRDRGSDEQYFGPGTRLTVT.